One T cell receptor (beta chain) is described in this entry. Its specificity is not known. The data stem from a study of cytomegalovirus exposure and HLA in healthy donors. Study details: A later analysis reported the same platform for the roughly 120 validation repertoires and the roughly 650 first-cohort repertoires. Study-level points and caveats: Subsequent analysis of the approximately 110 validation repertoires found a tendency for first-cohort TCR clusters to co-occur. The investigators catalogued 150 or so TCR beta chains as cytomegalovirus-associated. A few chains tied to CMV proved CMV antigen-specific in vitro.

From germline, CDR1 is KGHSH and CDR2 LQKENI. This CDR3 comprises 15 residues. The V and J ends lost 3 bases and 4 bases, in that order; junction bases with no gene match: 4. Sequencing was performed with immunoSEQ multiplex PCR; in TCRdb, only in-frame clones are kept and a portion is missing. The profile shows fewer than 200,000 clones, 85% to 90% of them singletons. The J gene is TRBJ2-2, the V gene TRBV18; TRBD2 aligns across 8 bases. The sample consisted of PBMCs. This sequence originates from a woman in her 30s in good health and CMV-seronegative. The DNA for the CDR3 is TGTGCCAGCTCACCGTCGGGAGGGAGCACCGGGGAGCTGTTTTTT. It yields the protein CASSPSGGSTGELFF.